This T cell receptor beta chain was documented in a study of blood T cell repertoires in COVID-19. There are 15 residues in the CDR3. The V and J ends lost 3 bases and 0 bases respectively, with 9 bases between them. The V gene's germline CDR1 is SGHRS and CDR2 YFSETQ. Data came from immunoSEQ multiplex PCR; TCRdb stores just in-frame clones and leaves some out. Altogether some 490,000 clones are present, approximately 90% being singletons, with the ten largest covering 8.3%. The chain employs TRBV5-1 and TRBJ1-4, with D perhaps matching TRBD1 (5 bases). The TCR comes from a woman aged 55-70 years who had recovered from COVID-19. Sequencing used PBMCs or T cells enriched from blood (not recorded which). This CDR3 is CASSYATATNEKLFF. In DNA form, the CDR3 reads TGCGCCAGCAGCTATGCGACAGCAACTAATGAAAAACTGTTTTTT.